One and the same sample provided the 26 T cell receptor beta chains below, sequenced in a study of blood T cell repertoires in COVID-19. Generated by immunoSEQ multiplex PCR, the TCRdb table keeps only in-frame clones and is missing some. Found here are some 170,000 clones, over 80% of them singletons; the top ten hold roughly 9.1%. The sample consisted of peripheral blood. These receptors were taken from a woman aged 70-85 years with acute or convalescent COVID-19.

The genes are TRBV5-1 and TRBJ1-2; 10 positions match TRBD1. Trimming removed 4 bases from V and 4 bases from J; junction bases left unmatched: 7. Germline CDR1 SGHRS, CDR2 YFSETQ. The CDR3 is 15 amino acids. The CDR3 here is CASSLNRDRGYGYTF. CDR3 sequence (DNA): TGCGCCAGCAGCCTTAACCGGGACAGGGGCTATGGCTACACCTTC. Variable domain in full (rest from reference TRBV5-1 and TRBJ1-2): KAGVTQTPRYLIKTRGQQVTLSCSPISGHRSVSWYQQTPGQGLQFLFEYFSETQRNKGNFPGRFSGRQFSNSRSEMNVSTLELGDSALYLCASSLNRDRGYGYTFGSGTRLTVV.

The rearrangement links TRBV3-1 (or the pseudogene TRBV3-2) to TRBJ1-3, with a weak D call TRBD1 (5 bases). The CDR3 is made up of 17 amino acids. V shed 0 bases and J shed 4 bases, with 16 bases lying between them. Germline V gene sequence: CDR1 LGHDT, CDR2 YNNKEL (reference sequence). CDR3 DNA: TGTGCCAGCAGCCAAGATTTAGCAGGGCGAGCCGGAAACACCATATATTTT. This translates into CASSQDLAGRAGNTIYF.

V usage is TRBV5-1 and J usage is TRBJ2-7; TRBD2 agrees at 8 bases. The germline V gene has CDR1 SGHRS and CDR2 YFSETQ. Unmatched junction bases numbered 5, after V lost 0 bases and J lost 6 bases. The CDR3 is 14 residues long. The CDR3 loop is CASSLVGLGGEQYF. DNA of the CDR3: TGCGCCAGCAGCTTGGTGGGACTAGGTGGCGAGCAGTACTTC.

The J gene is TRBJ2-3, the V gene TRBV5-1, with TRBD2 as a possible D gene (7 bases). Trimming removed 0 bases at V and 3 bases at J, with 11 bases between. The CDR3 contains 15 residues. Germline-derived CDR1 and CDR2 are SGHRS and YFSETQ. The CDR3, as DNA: TGCGCCAGCAGCTTGGAGGGGGGGCTTACAGATACGCAGTATTTT. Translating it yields CASSLEGGLTDTQYF.

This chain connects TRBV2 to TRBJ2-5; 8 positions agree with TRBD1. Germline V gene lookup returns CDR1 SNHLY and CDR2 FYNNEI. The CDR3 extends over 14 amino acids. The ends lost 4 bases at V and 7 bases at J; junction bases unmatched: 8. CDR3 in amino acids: CASSGSGQGGTQYF. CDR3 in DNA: TGTGCCAGCAGTGGCTCCGGACAGGGAGGGACCCAGTACTTC.

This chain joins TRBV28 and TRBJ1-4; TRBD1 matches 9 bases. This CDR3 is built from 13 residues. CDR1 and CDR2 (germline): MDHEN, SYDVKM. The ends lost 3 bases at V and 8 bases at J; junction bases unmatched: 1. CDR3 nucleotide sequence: TGTGCCAGCAGTTTGACAGGGGGGGAAAAACTGTTTTTT. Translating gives CASSLTGGEKLFF.

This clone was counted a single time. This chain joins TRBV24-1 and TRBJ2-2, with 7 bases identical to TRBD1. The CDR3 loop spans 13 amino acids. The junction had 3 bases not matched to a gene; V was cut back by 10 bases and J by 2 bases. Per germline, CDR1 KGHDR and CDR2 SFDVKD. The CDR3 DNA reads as TGTGCCACGAACAGGGGAAACACCGGGGAGCTGTTTTTT. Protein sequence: CATNRGNTGELFF.

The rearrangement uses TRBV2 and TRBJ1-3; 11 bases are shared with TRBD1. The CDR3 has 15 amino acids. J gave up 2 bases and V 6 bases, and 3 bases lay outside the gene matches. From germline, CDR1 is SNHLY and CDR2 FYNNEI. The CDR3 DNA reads TGTGCCAGCAGCAGGACAGGGGGCCCTGGAAACACCATATATTTT. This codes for CASSRTGGPGNTIYF.

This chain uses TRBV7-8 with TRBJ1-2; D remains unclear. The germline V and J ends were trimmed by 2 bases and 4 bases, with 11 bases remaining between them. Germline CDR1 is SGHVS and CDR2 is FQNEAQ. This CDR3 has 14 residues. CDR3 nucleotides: TGTGCCAGCAGCTTATGGGAGGGCGGCTATGGCTACACCTTC. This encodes CASSLWEGGYGYTF.

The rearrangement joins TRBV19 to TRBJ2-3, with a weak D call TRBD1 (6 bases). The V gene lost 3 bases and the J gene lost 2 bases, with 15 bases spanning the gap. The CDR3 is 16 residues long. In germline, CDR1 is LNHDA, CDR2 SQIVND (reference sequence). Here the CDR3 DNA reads TGTGCCAGTAGTATCCGAAATACAGGGTTCACAGATACGCAGTATTTT. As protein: CASSIRNTGFTDTQYF.

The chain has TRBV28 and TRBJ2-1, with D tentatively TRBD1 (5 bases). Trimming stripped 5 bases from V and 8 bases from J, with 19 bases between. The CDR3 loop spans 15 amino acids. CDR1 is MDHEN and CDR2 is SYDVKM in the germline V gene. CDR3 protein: CASSLAGQGRDEQFF. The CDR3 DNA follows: TGTGCCAGCAGTCTCGCCGGGCAGGGTCGCGATGAGCAGTTCTTC.

Written as DNA, the CDR3 is TGTGCCAGCAGTCGAGGGACTAGCGGGGGCAATGAGCAGTTCTTC. Translated: CASSRGTSGGNEQFF. This chain connects TRBV25-1 to TRBJ2-1, with 14 bases aligning to TRBD2. The CDR3 has 15 amino acids. The V and J ends lost 5 bases and 6 bases, in that order; junction bases with no gene match: 3. Germline CDR1 and CDR2: MGHDK and SYGVNS.

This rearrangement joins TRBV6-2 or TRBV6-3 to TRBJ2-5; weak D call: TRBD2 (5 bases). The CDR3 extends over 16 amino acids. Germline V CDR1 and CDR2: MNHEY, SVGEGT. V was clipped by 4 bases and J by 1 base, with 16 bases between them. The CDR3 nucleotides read TGTGCCAGCAGTTTTAGACTCAACCGGGGCCAAGAGACCCAGTACTTC. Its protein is CASSFRLNRGQETQYF.

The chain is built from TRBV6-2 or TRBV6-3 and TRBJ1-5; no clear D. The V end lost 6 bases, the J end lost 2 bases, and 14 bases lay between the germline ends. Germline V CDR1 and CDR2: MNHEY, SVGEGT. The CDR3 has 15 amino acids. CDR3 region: CASSPDAEGNQPQHF. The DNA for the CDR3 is TGTGCCAGCAGCCCCGACGCGGAGGGCAATCAGCCCCAGCATTTT.

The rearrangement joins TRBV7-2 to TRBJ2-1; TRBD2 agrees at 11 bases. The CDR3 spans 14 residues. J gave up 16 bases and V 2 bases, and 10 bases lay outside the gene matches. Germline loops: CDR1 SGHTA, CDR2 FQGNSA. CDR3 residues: CASSLNPLGTSGFF. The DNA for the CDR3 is TGTGCCAGCAGCTTAAACCCTCTAGGGACTAGCGGCTTCTTC.

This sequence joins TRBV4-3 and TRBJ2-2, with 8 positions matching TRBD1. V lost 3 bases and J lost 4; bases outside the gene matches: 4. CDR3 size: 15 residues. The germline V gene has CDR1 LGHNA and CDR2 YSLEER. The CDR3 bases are TGCGCCAGCAGCCATGGACAGGGAGGCACCGGGGAGCTGTTTTTT. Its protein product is CASSHGQGGTGELFF.

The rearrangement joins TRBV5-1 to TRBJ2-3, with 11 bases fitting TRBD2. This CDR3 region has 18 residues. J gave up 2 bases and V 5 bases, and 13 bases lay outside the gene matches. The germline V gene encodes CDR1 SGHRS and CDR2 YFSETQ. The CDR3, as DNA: TGCGCCAGCAGGCCGATCGGACTGACTAGCGGGGTCACAGATACGCAGTATTTT. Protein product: CASRPIGLTSGVTDTQYF.

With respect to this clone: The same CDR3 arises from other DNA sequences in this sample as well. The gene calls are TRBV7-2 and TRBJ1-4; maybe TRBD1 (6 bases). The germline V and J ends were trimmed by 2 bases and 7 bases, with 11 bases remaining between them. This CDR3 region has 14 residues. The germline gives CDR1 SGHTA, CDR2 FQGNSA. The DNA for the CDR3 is TGTGCCAGCAGCTTACAGGGGCAGGGTGAAAAACTGTTTTTT. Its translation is CASSLQGQGEKLFF.

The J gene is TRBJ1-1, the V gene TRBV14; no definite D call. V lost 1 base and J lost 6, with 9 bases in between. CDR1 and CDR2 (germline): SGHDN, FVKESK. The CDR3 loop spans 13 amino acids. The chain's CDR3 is CASSQVLGSEAFF. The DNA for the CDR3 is TGTGCCAGCAGCCAAGTTCTCGGGTCTGAAGCTTTCTTT. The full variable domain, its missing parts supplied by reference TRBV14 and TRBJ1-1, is EAGVTQFPSHSVIEKGQTVTLRCDPISGHDNLYWYRRVMGKEIKFLLHFVKESKQDESGMPNNRFLAERTGGTYSTLKVQPAELEDSGVYFCASSQVLGSEAFFGQGTRLTVV.

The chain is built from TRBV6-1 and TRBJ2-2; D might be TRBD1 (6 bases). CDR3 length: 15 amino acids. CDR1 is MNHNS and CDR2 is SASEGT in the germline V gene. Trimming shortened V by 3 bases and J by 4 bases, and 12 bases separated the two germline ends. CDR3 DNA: TGTGCCAGCAGTGATTACTCCAGGGGCACCGGGGAGCTGTTTTTT. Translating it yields CASSDYSRGTGELFF.

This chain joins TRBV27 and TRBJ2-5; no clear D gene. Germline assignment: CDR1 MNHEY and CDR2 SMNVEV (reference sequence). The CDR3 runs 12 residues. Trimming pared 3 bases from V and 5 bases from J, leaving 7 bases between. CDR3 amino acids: CASSLKAETQYF. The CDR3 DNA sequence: TGTGCCAGCAGTTTGAAAGCGGAGACCCAGTACTTC.

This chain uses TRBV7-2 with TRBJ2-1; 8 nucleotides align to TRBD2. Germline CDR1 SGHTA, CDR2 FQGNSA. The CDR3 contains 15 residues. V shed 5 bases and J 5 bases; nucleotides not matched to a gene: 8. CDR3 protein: CASSPGGALNNEQFF. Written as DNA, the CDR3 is TGTGCCAGCAGCCCGGGGGGGGCGTTGAACAATGAGCAGTTCTTC.

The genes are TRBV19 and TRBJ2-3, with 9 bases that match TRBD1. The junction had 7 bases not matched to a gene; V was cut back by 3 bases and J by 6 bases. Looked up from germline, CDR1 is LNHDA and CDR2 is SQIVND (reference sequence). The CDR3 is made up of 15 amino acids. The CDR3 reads CASSIGTGTADTQYF. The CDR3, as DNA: TGTGCCAGTAGTATCGGGACAGGGACCGCGGATACGCAGTATTTT.

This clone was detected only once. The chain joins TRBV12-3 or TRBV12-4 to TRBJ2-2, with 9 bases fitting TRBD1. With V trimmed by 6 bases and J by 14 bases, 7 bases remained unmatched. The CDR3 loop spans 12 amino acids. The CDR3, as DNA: TGTGCCAGCAGGAAAGACAGGGGGTATCTGTTTTTT. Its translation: CASRKDRGYLFF.

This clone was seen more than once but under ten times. CDR3 sequence reads: CASSQGHNQPQHF. For the CDR3, the DNA is TGTGCCAGCAGCCAAGGACACAATCAGCCCCAGCATTTT. The rearrangement links TRBV3-1 (or the pseudogene TRBV3-2) to TRBJ1-5; D not certain. The germline gives CDR1 LGHDT, CDR2 YNNKEL (reference sequence). This CDR3 is built from 13 residues. The V gene lost 1 base and the J gene lost 3 bases, with 4 bases spanning the gap.

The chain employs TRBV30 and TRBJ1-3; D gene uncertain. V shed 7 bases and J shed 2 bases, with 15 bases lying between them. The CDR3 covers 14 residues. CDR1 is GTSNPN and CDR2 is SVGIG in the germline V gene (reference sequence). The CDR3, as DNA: TGTGCCTCTGGCCCGGGAGGGCCTGGAAACACCATATATTTT. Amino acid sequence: CASGPGGPGNTIYF.